This TCR beta chain is from a study of blood T cell repertoires in COVID-19. On the study more broadly: Both acute and convalescent COVID-19 samples were obtained from the United States, Italy and Spain. The cDNA or gDNA used as material had been derived from T cells, B-cell-depleted T cells, or PBMCs.

Germline values: CDR1 SEHNR, CDR2 FQNEAQ (reference sequence). This CDR3 has 15 amino acids. Trimming removed 5 bases at V and 0 bases at J, with 11 bases between. TCRdb's table, derived via immunoSEQ multiplex PCR, lists solely in-frame clones and lacks some. Of 200,000 to 300,000 clones listed, roughly 79% are singletons. Sequencing used peripheral blood. The chain combines TRBV7-9 with TRBJ2-1; D is ambiguous. The sequence was obtained from a woman of 80 years or more with COVID-19, enrolled during active disease. Here the CDR3 reads CASSPRGSSYNEQFF. CDR3 bases: TGTGCCAGCAGCCCCCGCGGTAGCTCCTACAATGAGCAGTTCTTC.